The 27 T cell receptor beta chains below all came from one sample that was sequenced in a study of T cell repertoires in cytomegalovirus infection (dated by TCRdb to between 2019 and 2020). Sequencing used an Illumina HiSeq 1500. The raw public data were reprocessed by TCRdb itself: fastp quality trimming at Q25, MiXCR clonotype calling, in-frame beta chains only. Entries are consolidated by CDR3 protein sequence, retaining the most common genes and DNA. A total of about 700,000 distinct CDR3 sequences appear in this sample, roughly 33% of them only once. 18% of the sample comes from the top ten. Their antigens remain unidentified. Read against the paper, the sample's treatment or condition label means: in vitro stimulation with specific CMV peptide epitopes to enrich CMV-specific T cells. Sequencing used cultured PBMCs, obtained from culture after CMV antigen stimulation. Every receptor here comes from a human donor in good health (CMV status not recorded). Some clones in this sample may be carry-over from other donors' samples.

V is TRBV14 and J is TRBJ1-4; the D gene is possibly TRBD1 (5 bases). CDR3 length: 15 residues. Germline-derived CDR1 and CDR2 are SGHDN and FVKESK. V was clipped by 5 bases and J by 3 bases, with 13 bases between them. DNA of the CDR3: TGTGCCAGCAGCGTTCGGACAAACCCTAATGAAAAACTGTTTTTT. It specifies CASSVRTNPNEKLFF.

This chain uses TRBV6-5 with TRBJ2-7; 8 bases match TRBD2. The CDR3 is 15 amino acids. Germline trimming cut 2 bases from V and 4 bases from J; bases unmatched to any gene: 7. Looked up from germline, CDR1 is MNHEY and CDR2 is SVGAGI. The CDR3 is CASSYAAGGVYEQYF. The CDR3 DNA follows: TGTGCCAGCAGTTACGCGGCGGGGGGCGTTTACGAGCAGTACTTC.

This clonotype has more than one count but fewer than ten. The chain couples TRBV7-8 to TRBJ2-2; D call uncertain. The length of the CDR3 is 13 residues. Germline CDR1 SGHVS, CDR2 FQNEAQ. V was clipped by 10 bases and J by 4 bases, with 13 bases between them. CDR3 sequence reads: CATIGPGTGELFF. CDR3 coding DNA: TGTGCCACCATCGGACCGGGCACCGGGGAGCTGTTTTTT.

This clonotype was observed a handful of times. V is TRBV7-9 and J is TRBJ1-2, with D hard to call. V was clipped by 7 bases and J by 4 bases, with 16 bases between them. This CDR3 has 14 residues. The germline gives CDR1 SEHNR, CDR2 FQNEAQ (reference sequence). The CDR3 sequence is CASTPRLSGYGYTF. The CDR3 coding sequence is TGTGCCAGCACCCCCCGTTTATCGGGCTATGGCTACACCTTC. Drawing the rest from reference TRBV7-9 and TRBJ1-2, the complete variable domain is DTGVSQNPRHKITKRGQNVTFRCDPISEHNRLYWYRQTLGQGPEFLTYFQNEAQLEKSRLLSDRFSAERPKGSFSTLEIQRTEQGDSAMYLCASTPRLSGYGYTFGSGTRLTVV.

The chain links TRBV6-2 or TRBV6-3 to TRBJ2-7, with 8 bases lining up with TRBD2. V lost 6 bases to trimming and J lost 2 bases; unmatched junction nucleotides: 12. The germline V gene encodes CDR1 MNHEY and CDR2 SVGEGT. The CDR3 length is 16 residues. This CDR3 reads CASSRRNSGTTYEQYF. As DNA, the CDR3 is TGTGCCAGCAGCCGTCGCAATAGCGGGACTACCTACGAGCAGTACTTC.

This clonotype was seen only once. The CDR3 loop reads CASSLGLAGYGEQFF. The DNA for the CDR3 is TGTGCCAGCAGTTTAGGCCTAGCGGGCTACGGTGAGCAGTTCTTC. The chain combines TRBV12-3 or TRBV12-4 with TRBJ2-1, with 8 bases identical to TRBD2. With V trimmed by 1 base and J by 9 bases, 8 bases remained unmatched. This CDR3 contains 15 residues.

The rearrangement uses TRBV7-6 and TRBJ2-5, with D unresolved. The germline V gene encodes CDR1 SGHVS and CDR2 FNYEAQ. Trimming shortened V by 4 bases and J by 1 base, and 7 bases separated the two germline ends. This CDR3 is 13 amino acids long. The CDR3, as DNA: TGTGCCAGCAGCTCCCCAGGCCAAGAGACCCAGTACTTC. Its protein is CASSSPGQETQYF.

DNA of the CDR3: TGTGCCAGCAGCGGACCGGGGACTAGGGAAGTCTACGAGCAGTACTTC. This encodes CASSGPGTREVYEQYF. The rearrangement joins TRBV7-9 to TRBJ2-7, with 8 bases matching TRBD2. This CDR3 is built from 16 residues. Germline V CDR1 and CDR2: SEHNR, FQNEAQ (reference sequence). V lost 5 bases to trimming and J lost 3 bases; unmatched junction nucleotides: 12.

Many counts were recorded for this clonotype. The CDR3 DNA follows: TGTGCCAGCAGCTTGGAACGCAACAATGAGCAGTTCTTC. Encoded protein: CASSLERNNEQFF. The chain recombines TRBV7-6 with TRBJ2-1; D is unresolved. This CDR3 has 13 amino acids. The V end was cut by 3 bases, the J end by 5 bases, with 8 bases between. Germline CDR1 is SGHVS and CDR2 is FNYEAQ.

The table lists this clonotype with many counts. This rearrangement joins TRBV7-6 to TRBJ1-5, with a tentative D call TRBD1 (5 bases). Germline loops: CDR1 SGHVS, CDR2 FNYEAQ. V shed 2 bases and J shed 5 bases, with 16 bases lying between them. The CDR3 runs 16 residues. The CDR3 nucleotides read TGTGCCAGCAGCTTACGGTCGGGGATGGGGGATCAGCCCCAGCATTTT. This gives the protein CASSLRSGMGDQPQHF.

This clonotype was counted between two and nine times. The V and J genes are TRBV6-6 and TRBJ2-5; 7 bases agree with TRBD2. CDR1 and CDR2 (germline): MNHNY, SVGAGI (reference sequence). The ends lost 10 bases at V and 2 bases at J; junction bases unmatched: 7. The CDR3 runs 13 residues. This CDR3 is CATGGAHQETQYF. The CDR3 DNA is TGTGCCACGGGGGGAGCGCATCAAGAGACCCAGTACTTC.

The rearrangement links TRBV11-2 to TRBJ2-1; D not resolved. Germline lookup yields CDR1 SGHAT and CDR2 FQNNGV. The CDR3 is 12 residues long. Trimming stripped 0 bases from V and 12 bases from J, with 9 bases between. CDR3 sequence (DNA): TGTGCCAGCAGCTTAGAAGGCGAAAGGCAGTTCTTC. Amino acid sequence: CASSLEGERQFF.

V usage is TRBV7-2 and J usage is TRBJ2-7; 14 nucleotides align to TRBD2. The CDR3 has 20 residues. Per germline, CDR1 SGHTA and CDR2 FQGNSA. V lost 3 bases and J lost 7; bases outside the gene matches: 20. The CDR3 protein is CASSFPGLAGGRPLLREQYF. The CDR3, as DNA: TGTGCCAGCAGCTTCCCCGGACTAGCGGGAGGCCGCCCCTTACTTAGGGAGCAGTACTTC.

This clonotype was observed a handful of times. This chain connects TRBV12-3 or TRBV12-4 to TRBJ2-7; D unresolved. V lost 1 base and J 0 bases, leaving 10 bases between the germline ends. CDR3 size: 15 residues. DNA for the CDR3: TGTGCCAGCAGTTTAGGGTCCCCGGACTCCTACGAGCAGTACTTC. It encodes CASSLGSPDSYEQYF.

The chain has TRBV28 and TRBJ2-7; 8 bases fit TRBD1. Germline V gene data show CDR1 as MDHEN and CDR2 as SYDVKM. The V gene end was trimmed by 3 bases and the J gene end by 2 bases; junction bases not matched to a gene: 3. There are 14 residues in the CDR3. The CDR3 DNA reads as TGTGCCAGCAGTTTCCCGGGACAGGCCTACGAGCAGTACTTC. Residues: CASSFPGQAYEQYF.

The sample holds many counts of this clonotype. V is TRBV7-2 and J is TRBJ2-3; no definite D call. CDR1 and CDR2 (germline): SGHTA, FQGNSA. This CDR3 has 13 residues. Trimming cost V 3 bases and J 5 bases, with 9 bases left between them. CDR3 DNA: TGTGCCAGCAGCTTTCAGCCGGGAGATACGCAGTATTTT. Protein: CASSFQPGDTQYF.

Ten or more counts support this clonotype. The chain combines TRBV7-2 with TRBJ1-5, with D perhaps matching TRBD1 (5 bases). The CDR3 has 13 amino acids. With 5 bases removed from V and 6 bases from J, the gap between germline ends came to 11 bases. Germline CDR1 is SGHTA and CDR2 is FQGNSA. CDR3 loop: CASSRGVGQPQHF. CDR3 in DNA: TGTGCCAGCAGCCGGGGGGTAGGTCAGCCCCAGCATTTT.

This clonotype was seen a handful of times. The chain has TRBV6-5 and TRBJ1-1; a weak D match, TRBD1 (5 bases). V was shortened by 6 bases and J by 0 bases, with 17 bases between the two germline ends. Germline lookup yields CDR1 MNHEY and CDR2 SVGAGI. CDR3 length: 16 residues. This chain's CDR3 is CASRAGRLRMNTEAFF. The CDR3 region has the DNA TGTGCCAGCAGGGCAGGGAGGTTAAGGATGAACACTGAAGCTTTCTTT.

The CDR3 nucleotides are TGTGCCAGCACCGAGGTGGGGGACGAGCAGTACTTC. Encoded protein: CASTEVGDEQYF. This chain joins TRBV2 and TRBJ2-7; D may be TRBD1 or TRBD2 (5 bases each). V dropped 7 bases and J dropped 5 bases, with 12 bases sitting between them. This CDR3 comprises 12 residues. Germline-derived CDR1 and CDR2 are SNHLY and FYNNEI.

The V gene is TRBV6-6, the J gene TRBJ2-7; no firm D call. Germline CDR1 and CDR2: MNHNY and SVGAGI (reference sequence). Between the trimmed V and J ends, which lost 4 bases and 6 bases, there was a span of 16 bases. This CDR3 spans 14 amino acids. CDR3 nucleotide sequence: TGTGCCAGCAGTTTCCACGAGCAAAGCTTCGAGCAGTACTTC. Residues: CASSFHEQSFEQYF.

J is TRBJ2-7 and V is TRBV19; D could derive from TRBD1 or TRBD2 (5 bases each). V lost 3 bases and J lost 0, with 21 bases in between. The CDR3 has 18 amino acids. Germline V gene data show CDR1 as LNHDA and CDR2 as SQIVND (reference sequence). The CDR3 reads CASSILLQGDGVSYEQYF. The CDR3 coding sequence is TGTGCCAGTAGTATCCTCCTCCAAGGGGACGGAGTCTCCTACGAGCAGTACTTC.

J is TRBJ2-7 and V is TRBV23-1; D perhaps matches TRBD1 (6 bases). TRBV23-1 is an open reading frame whose function is uncertain. V was pared by 2 bases and J by 1 base, with 18 bases between. The CDR3 is 17 amino acids. The CDR3 sequence: CASSQRRIQGQSYEQYF. The CDR3 region has the DNA TGCGCCAGCAGTCAACGCCGGATACAAGGACAGTCCTACGAGCAGTACTTC.

The gene calls are TRBV10-3 and TRBJ1-2; no clear D. Germline CDR1 ENHRY, CDR2 SYGVKD. V shed 2 bases and J shed 1 base, with 14 bases lying between them. The CDR3 runs to 16 residues. CDR3 nucleotides: TGTGCCATCAGTGAGCGACAAGGCCTCGTTAACTATGGCTACACCTTC. Translating it yields CAISERQGLVNYGYTF.

This clonotype has just a few counts. The chain combines TRBV2 with TRBJ1-6; D may be TRBD1 (6 bases). Germline V gene lookup returns CDR1 SNHLY and CDR2 FYNNEI. This CDR3 has 14 residues. V dropped 5 bases and J dropped 7 bases, with 12 bases sitting between them. The CDR3 reads CASSRRTANSPLHF. The CDR3 DNA sequence: TGTGCCAGCAGTCGGCGGACAGCCAATTCACCCCTCCACTTT.

V and J are TRBV10-3 and TRBJ1-6; unclear D gene. The CDR3 is 12 residues long. From germline, CDR1 is ENHRY and CDR2 SYGVKD. V was pared by 3 bases and J by 7 bases, with 4 bases between. The CDR3 spells CAISEGNSPLHF. The CDR3 coding sequence is TGTGCCATCAGTGAAGGGAATTCACCCCTCCACTTT.

The sample holds many counts of this clonotype. The chain uses TRBV7-2 and TRBJ2-1; D perhaps matches TRBD2 (6 bases). The CDR3 is 14 amino acids. The V gene lost 1 base and the J gene lost 5 bases, with 9 bases spanning the gap. Germline V gene data show CDR1 as SGHTA and CDR2 as FQGNSA. CDR3: CASSLGLGDNEQFF. The CDR3, as DNA: TGTGCCAGCAGCTTAGGACTAGGGGACAATGAGCAGTTCTTC. Using reference TRBV7-2 and TRBJ2-1 for the parts outside the CDR3, the full variable domain is GAGVSQSPSNKVTEKGKDVELRCDPISGHTALYWYRQSLGQGLEFLIYFQGNSAPDKSGLPSDRFSAERTGGSVSTLTIQRTQQEDSAVYLCASSLGLGDNEQFFGPGTRLTVL.

V gene TRBV7-9 combines with J gene TRBJ2-3; no firm D call. The CDR3 spans 15 residues. Trimming took off 2 bases at V and 5 bases at J, with 14 bases between the two ends. CDR1 and CDR2 from the germline V gene are SEHNR and FQNEAQ (reference sequence). The CDR3 bases are TGTGCCAGCAGCTTATACTCCTTCCAAGGAGATACGCAGTATTTT. It translates to CASSLYSFQGDTQYF.